The 28 T cell receptor beta chains presented below share a single source sample, sequenced in a study of beta chain features in type 1 diabetes. Whole-study results and caveats: TCRB CDR3s from Type 1 diabetes patients were moderately but significantly shorter in all four CD4+ subsets.

Their antigens are not known. Expressed TCRB transcripts were sequenced because the entire RNA isolate underwent reverse transcription. Libraries were prepared by immunoSEQ multiplex PCR; TCRdb keeps only in-frame clonotypes and omits some of them. The data show about 740,000 clones, about an eighth seen once. What was sequenced was naive CD4+ T cells from blood. The receptors stem from a man aged 18 to 29 with type 1 diabetes.

The V call is TRBV6-5, the J call TRBJ1-3; 9 bases agree with TRBD1. Per germline, CDR1 MNHEY and CDR2 SVGAGI. Trimming cost V 7 bases and J 4 bases; bases outside gene matches: 5. The CDR3 spans 14 residues. The CDR3 DNA reads as TGTGCCAGCACCGGGACAGGGCAAGGAAACACCATATATTTT. Protein sequence: CASTGTGQGNTIYF.

This clone has only a few counts. The V call is TRBV9, the J call TRBJ2-3; 10 bases map to TRBD1. J lost 5 bases, V lost 0 bases, and 6 bases had no gene match. The CDR3 is 16 amino acids. From germline, CDR1 is SGDLS and CDR2 YYNGEE. The DNA of the CDR3 is TGTGCCAGCAGCGTAGGGGGACAGGGGTTTGGAGATACGCAGTATTTT. Its protein is CASSVGGQGFGDTQYF.

This chain uses TRBV6-5 with TRBJ1-6; TRBD1 might be the D (5 bases). CDR1 is MNHEY and CDR2 is SVGAGI in the germline V gene. This CDR3 spans 14 amino acids. V was shortened by 6 bases and J by 8 bases, with 14 bases between the two germline ends. The CDR3 region has the DNA TGTGCCAGCAGCCAGGGCTCATTAGATTCACCCCTCCACTTT. Its protein is CASSQGSLDSPLHF.

The rearrangement joins TRBV5-1 to TRBJ2-4, with D tentatively TRBD1 (6 bases). The V and J ends lost 0 bases and 8 bases respectively, with 15 bases between them. CDR3 length: 15 residues. Per the germline V gene, CDR1 is SGHRS and CDR2 is YFSETQ. The CDR3 DNA reads as TGCGCCAGCAGCTTGGGCCCCAGGGGAGTGGACATTCAGTACTTC. Its translation is CASSLGPRGVDIQYF.

This clone was recorded a few times. The V call is TRBV13, the J call TRBJ1-6, with TRBD1 as a possible D gene (6 bases). Per the germline V gene, CDR1 is PRHDT and CDR2 is FYEKMQ (reference sequence). The CDR3 has 19 amino acids. V lost 8 bases and J lost 0, with 23 bases in between. CDR3 amino acids: CASGIRFDRKSSYNSPLHF. CDR3 sequence (DNA): TGTGCCAGCGGAATCCGTTTCGACAGGAAGAGCTCCTATAATTCACCCCTCCACTTT.

This clone was seen a handful of times. V usage is TRBV7-7 and J usage is TRBJ2-3; D may be TRBD2 (5 bases). Per germline, CDR1 SSHAT and CDR2 FNYEAQ (reference sequence). The CDR3 extends over 14 amino acids. V lost 1 base and J 7 bases, leaving 12 bases between the germline ends. The CDR3 DNA reads as TGTGCCAGCAGCTTAGGAGGGCAATTTCATACGCAGTATTTT. Translated, it gives CASSLGGQFHTQYF.

A few counts support this clone. This specimen includes other DNA sequences encoding the same CDR3. The CDR3 nucleotides are TGTGCCAGCTCACCACCTAGTGAGACCCAGTACTTC. It yields the protein CASSPPSETQYF. This chain uses TRBV18 with TRBJ2-5, with D unclear. V lost 0 bases and J 5 bases, leaving 4 bases between the germline ends. Per the germline V gene, CDR1 is KGHSH and CDR2 is LQKENI. This CDR3 spans 12 amino acids.

This clone was seen a few times. V is TRBV9 and J is TRBJ2-6; the D is unclear. Per the germline V gene, CDR1 is SGDLS and CDR2 is YYNGEE. Trimming took 5 bases from V and 0 from J, leaving 9 bases between them. This CDR3 comprises 15 residues. CDR3 sequence reads: CASRNGGSGANVLTF. CDR3 in DNA: TGTGCCAGCAGAAACGGCGGCTCTGGGGCCAACGTCCTGACTTTC.

V is TRBV4-1 and J is TRBJ2-4; 9 bases map to TRBD2. The CDR3 length is 18 residues. Germline V gives CDR1 MGHRA, CDR2 YSYEKL. V was clipped by 1 base and J by 2 bases; unmatched bases: 9. The CDR3: CASSQGMAGGRTKNIQYF. CDR3 bases: TGCGCCAGCAGCCAAGGGATGGCGGGGGGGCGGACCAAAAACATTCAGTACTTC.

This rearrangement joins TRBV29-1 to TRBJ2-3, with TRBD1 matching over 8 bases. Germline V gives CDR1 SQVTM, CDR2 ANQGSEA. The CDR3 runs 12 residues. V was pared by 7 bases and J by 11 bases, with 11 bases of the junction left unmatched. CDR3 residues: CSDCRTGSVQYF. The CDR3 region has the DNA TGCAGCGACTGTCGGACAGGGAGCGTGCAGTATTTT.

This clone was detected a few times. The chain joins TRBV4-1 to TRBJ2-2; D assignment may be TRBD1 or TRBD2 (5 bases each). CDR1 is MGHRA, CDR2 YSYEKL, per germline. The CDR3 loop spans 15 amino acids. Deletions cut 9 bases from V and 2 bases from J, with 16 bases between. The CDR3 DNA is TGCGCCAGTCGAGGGCGACAGCTTAACACCGGGGAGCTGTTTTTT. Translated: CASRGRQLNTGELFF.

This chain joins TRBV30 and TRBJ1-1; TRBD1 matches 7 bases. V gave up 3 bases and J gave up 4 bases; unmatched junction bases: 17. There are 17 residues in the CDR3. Germline-derived CDR1 and CDR2 are GTSNPN and SVGIG (reference sequence). The CDR3, as DNA: TGTGCCTGGAGCGCCGACAGGGTGGGAGCGGCAATCACTGAAGCTTTCTTT. Protein sequence: CAWSADRVGAAITEAFF.

This clone came up a few times. The chain uses TRBV4-2 and TRBJ1-1, with D possibly matching TRBD1 (6 bases). This CDR3 region has 14 residues. Trimming stripped 1 base from V and 4 bases from J, with 10 bases between. Germline CDR1 reads LGHNA; CDR2 reads YNFKEQ. The CDR3 nucleotides are TGTGCCAGCAGCCAAGTACAGGGTACCACTGAAGCTTTCTTT. Residues: CASSQVQGTTEAFF.

J is TRBJ2-7 and V is TRBV4-2; D is unclear. The germline CDR1 and CDR2 sequences are LGHNA and YNFKEQ. This CDR3 comprises 12 residues. Trimming cost V 0 bases and J 3 bases, with 3 bases left between them. The CDR3 region has the DNA TGTGCCAGCAGCCAAGACGGCTACGAGCAGTACTTC. Its translation: CASSQDGYEQYF.

The V gene is TRBV6-5, the J gene TRBJ2-7; no definite D call. The V end was cut by 5 bases, the J end by 4 bases, with 12 bases between. There are 13 residues in the CDR3. CDR1 is MNHEY, CDR2 SVGAGI, per germline. The CDR3: CASSLRPWYEQYF. In DNA, the CDR3 is TGTGCCAGCAGTCTCCGCCCTTGGTACGAGCAGTACTTC.

This chain joins TRBV30 and TRBJ1-5, with D possibly TRBD1 on 6 matching bases. The V gene's germline CDR1 is GTSNPN and CDR2 SVGIG (reference sequence). Between the trimmed V and J ends, which lost 2 bases and 3 bases, there was a span of 17 bases. This CDR3 has 16 residues. In DNA, the CDR3 is TGTGCCTGGAGTCGGATTTTCGGACAGATCAATCAGCCCCAGCATTTT. Its protein is CAWSRIFGQINQPQHF.

The V gene is TRBV9, the J gene TRBJ1-5, with no clear D. From germline, CDR1 is SGDLS and CDR2 YYNGEE. The V and J ends lost 6 bases and 2 bases respectively, with 15 bases between them. The CDR3 is 15 amino acids. The CDR3 loop is CASTEVREGNQPQHF. CDR3 nucleotides: TGTGCCAGCACAGAGGTCCGAGAGGGCAATCAGCCCCAGCATTTT.

A few counts support this clone. J is TRBJ2-5 and V is TRBV28; D is unclear. V was cut by 3 bases and J by 1 base, with 6 bases left in between. This CDR3 region has 13 residues. Germline V gene sequence: CDR1 MDHEN, CDR2 SYDVKM. The CDR3: CASSFPAQETQYF. The CDR3 DNA sequence: TGTGCCAGCAGTTTTCCAGCCCAAGAGACCCAGTACTTC.

The chain combines TRBV30 with TRBJ2-3, with D tentatively TRBD1 (5 bases). The CDR3 loop spans 13 amino acids. The ends were cut back, 7 bases at V and 2 bases at J, with 13 bases in the middle. Per the germline V gene, CDR1 is GTSNPN and CDR2 is SVGIG (reference sequence). CDR3 sequence (DNA): TGTGCCTTTGACAGTCCCCCCACAGATACGCAGTATTTT. Its translation is CAFDSPPTDTQYF.

The chain carries TRBV30 and TRBJ1-1; possible D gene TRBD1, 6 bases. The CDR3 has 14 amino acids. V dropped 3 bases and J dropped 2 bases, with 13 bases sitting between them. Germline lookup yields CDR1 GTSNPN and CDR2 SVGIG (reference sequence). CDR3 bases: TGTGCCTGGAGAGTTTTAGGGGGAAACACTGAAGCTTTCTTT. The encoded protein is CAWRVLGGNTEAFF.

The gene calls are TRBV19 and TRBJ2-6, with D tentatively TRBD1 or TRBD2 (6 bases each). The V gene lost 4 bases and the J gene lost 4 bases, with 17 bases spanning the gap. This CDR3 comprises 17 residues. The V gene's germline CDR1 is LNHDA and CDR2 SQIVND (reference sequence). CDR3 nucleotide sequence: TGTGCCAGTAGTAGAAGGATTTGGGGGGCCGGGGCCAACGTCCTGACTTTC. This gives the protein CASSRRIWGAGANVLTF.

This clone was recorded a few times. CDR3 loop: CASSLFSLPSYEQYF. The CDR3 coding sequence is TGTGCCAGCAGCTTATTCTCGTTACCCTCCTACGAGCAGTACTTC. The V call is TRBV7-2, the J call TRBJ2-7; D gene uncertain. The V gene's germline CDR1 is SGHTA and CDR2 FQGNSA. The CDR3 spans 15 residues. V gave up 2 bases and J gave up 0 bases, with 11 bases separating them. The full variable domain, its missing parts supplied by reference TRBV7-2 and TRBJ2-7, is GAGVSQSPSNKVTEKGKDVELRCDPISGHTALYWYRQSLGQGLEFLIYFQGNSAPDKSGLPSDRFSAERTGGSVSTLTIQRTQQEDSAVYLCASSLFSLPSYEQYFGPGTRLTVT.

This clone appeared a few times. This chain joins TRBV14 and TRBJ2-7; D is ambiguous. Germline lookup yields CDR1 SGHDN and CDR2 FVKESK. The CDR3 extends over 13 amino acids. V gave up 5 bases and J gave up 5 bases, with 13 bases separating them. CDR3 coding DNA: TGTGCCAGCAGCGTCGCCCTCACGAACGAGCAGTACTTC. Its translation: CASSVALTNEQYF.

In the case of this clone: The identical CDR3 is also encoded by other nucleotide sequences in the sample. V is TRBV28 and J is TRBJ2-5, with 7 bases lining up with TRBD1. From germline, CDR1 is MDHEN and CDR2 SYDVKM. The V gene end was trimmed by 5 bases and the J gene end by 5 bases; junction bases not matched to a gene: 2. The CDR3 contains 12 residues. The CDR3 sequence: CASSTGVETQYF. CDR3 bases: TGTGCCAGCAGTACAGGGGTGGAGACCCAGTACTTC.

The chain combines TRBV5-1 with TRBJ2-6; TRBD2 is a possible D gene (5 bases). V dropped 0 bases and J dropped 0 bases, with 7 bases sitting between them. The germline CDR1 and CDR2 sequences are SGHRS and YFSETQ. CDR3 length equals 16 residues. CDR3 coding DNA: TGCGCCAGCAGCTTGGGGACTCACTCTGGGGCCAACGTCCTGACTTTC. Encoded protein: CASSLGTHSGANVLTF.

This clone was counted a few times. The V and J genes are TRBV2 and TRBJ1-1, with D possibly matching TRBD1 (6 bases). The CDR3 runs 16 residues. V dropped 6 bases and J dropped 1 base, with 18 bases sitting between them. The V gene's germline CDR1 is SNHLY and CDR2 FYNNEI. This chain's CDR3 is CASSQQTGTTNTEAFF. The CDR3 coding sequence is TGTGCCAGCAGCCAACAAACCGGGACAACGAACACTGAAGCTTTCTTT.

There are a few counts of this clone. The V gene is TRBV6-6, the J gene TRBJ2-1; 9 nucleotides match TRBD2. The CDR3 has 14 amino acids. Germline loops: CDR1 MNHNY, CDR2 SVGAGI (reference sequence). Trimming at V came to 5 bases and at J to 5 bases, leaving 4 bases not matched to a gene. This CDR3 is CASSRRLADNEQFF. CDR3 nucleotide sequence: TGTGCCAGCAGTCGCCGACTAGCGGACAATGAGCAGTTCTTC.

The CDR3 here is CASSEEASIPGKNIQYF. In DNA form, the CDR3 reads TGTGCCAGCAGTGAAGAAGCCAGTATCCCAGGCAAAAACATTCAGTACTTC. The chain joins TRBV2 to TRBJ2-4; D remains ambiguous. The germline CDR1 and CDR2 sequences are SNHLY and FYNNEI. The CDR3 is 17 residues long. The ends were cut back, 1 base at V and 3 bases at J, with 16 bases in the middle. Full variable domain (outside the CDR3, taken from reference TRBV2 and TRBJ2-4): EPEVTQTPSHQVTQMGQEVILRCVPISNHLYFYWYRQILGQKVEFLVSFYNNEISEKSEIFDDQFSVERPDGSNFTLKIRSTKLEDSAMYFCASSEEASIPGKNIQYFGAGTRLSVL.